Described below is a single T cell receptor beta chain sequence and its context. Its antigen remains unidentified. Base quality data are lacking; no much larger clone is found one base away. The germline V gene yields MGHRA for CDR1 and YSYEKL for CDR2. From cysteine to phenylalanine, the CDR3 is 17 amino acids long. The CDR3 DNA has 51 bases and is translated from base 1. Donors were a few dozen systemically healthy Caucasian individuals from Russia aged 6 to 90 years. Each donor gave about 11 milliliters of peripheral blood, drawn into EDTA-treated Vacutainer tubes. PBMCs were isolated by Ficoll-Paque density-gradient centrifugation, with at least 6.5 million obtained per sample. Total RNA was extracted from PBMCs with Trizol reagent, with at least 6 micrograms obtained per sample. Naive CD45RAhigh/CD27high T cell percentages were measured by flow cytometry on a PBMC aliquot from every donor. The data were taken from a study of blood T cells in healthy people across ages (dated by TCRdb to about 2015). Broadly, across the study: In model experiments, template switching captured about one uniquely barcoded TCR beta cDNA molecule for every two T cells. Using deep sequencing normalized with unique cDNA molecular identifiers, the study measured how TCR beta repertoire diversity changes with age. Donors of different ages were randomly distributed across sequencing lanes to avoid experimental bias. The donors were divided into four age groups: young (average around 17 years), middle-aged (approximately 41), aged (about 60) and long-lived (roughly 86). Using the same blood draw, the study looked at two additional independent replicas of 1 million unique cDNA reads for two donors, one aged 18 to 29 and the other aged 80 or older. The paper as a whole reports these results and caveats: Estimates of total diversity based on one million sequenced T cells were regarded as lower bounds and as underestimates. Since profiling was done on bulk unsorted PBMCs, naive and antigen-experienced compartments could not be conclusively compared. Donor CMV infection status was unknown, potentially confounding age-related changes in expanded clonotypes. Compared with the aged group, more naive CD4+ T cells, fewer expanded clones and increased TCR diversity were shown by the long-lived group, suggesting age selection. A strong correlation was found between observed TCR beta diversity and the percentage of naive T cells measured by flow cytometry. As age increased, observed TCR beta diversity per million T cells dropped in a roughly linear way, and a significant reduction was already evident by age 40.

Libraries were prepared through 5' RACE. Sequencing took place on an Illumina HiSeq 2500. The second PCR ran for about 7 to 11 cycles and used a J-beta primer mix along with a sample-barcoded 5' primer. A template-switch 5' adaptor carrying 12 random nucleotides introduced a unique molecular identifier onto each TCR beta cDNA molecule. Each sample yielded at least 3 million CDR3-containing paired-end reads. All of the RNA was converted into first-strand cDNA using the Mint cDNA synthesis kit, with a TRBC-specific oligonucleotide serving as the primer. Following uracil-DNA glycosylase treatment, all cDNA underwent a first 18-cycle PCR with the universal primers M1SS and BC2_uni_R. On the study's bioinformatics: For normalization, 1 million high-quality reads were randomly selected from each sample, with every read carrying a distinct molecular identifier. Instead of being binned into consensus sequences, reads that shared molecular identifiers were thrown out. CDR3 identification, clonotype clustering and error correction used MiTCR with a Q25 quality threshold and the strictest error-elimination algorithm. Lower-bound total TCR beta diversity was estimated with a nonparametric unseen species model using Euler transformation. The public reads were run again by TCRdb, first through fastp at Q25 and then through MiXCR, and only productive beta chains were kept. Rows with one shared CDR3 protein collapse into an entry with the most common genes and DNA. These V and J calls originate from TCRdb's pipeline instead of the authors' own analysis. Recorded for this sample are about 1 million distinct CDR3 sequences; roughly 45% of them occurred a single time. Approximately 17% of the sample is held by the ten biggest clonotypes.

The sequencing sample was made of blood. The sequence joins TRBV4-1 to TRBJ2-4; TRBD2 is perhaps the D gene, given 5 matching bases. The J call is in doubt because the DNA end fits TRBJ2-7 better. This clonotype originated in a woman aged 55-75 years in good health. The CDR3 amino acid sequence is: CASSHDLSYSDSYEQYF. The DNA sequence is TGCGCCAGCAGCCATGATCTGAGTTATAGCGACTCCTACGAGCAGTACTTC.